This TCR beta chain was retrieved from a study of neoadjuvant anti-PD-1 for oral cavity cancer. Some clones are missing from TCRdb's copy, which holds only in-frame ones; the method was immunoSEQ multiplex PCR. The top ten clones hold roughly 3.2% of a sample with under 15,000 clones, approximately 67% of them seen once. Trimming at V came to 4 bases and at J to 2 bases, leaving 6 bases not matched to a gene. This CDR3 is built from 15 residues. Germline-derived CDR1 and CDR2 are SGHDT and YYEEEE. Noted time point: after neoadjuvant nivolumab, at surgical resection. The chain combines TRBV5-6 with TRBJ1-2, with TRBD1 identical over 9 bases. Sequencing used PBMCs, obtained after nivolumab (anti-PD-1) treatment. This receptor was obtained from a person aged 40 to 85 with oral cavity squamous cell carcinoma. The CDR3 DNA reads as TGTGCCAGCAGCCCGTGGGACAGGGTGAACTATGGCTACACCTTC. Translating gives CASSPWDRVNYGYTF.